The 30 T cell receptor beta chains below all came from one sample that was sequenced in a study of blood T cells in healthy people across ages. It was with a sample-barcoded 5' primer and a J-beta primer mix that a second PCR of roughly 6 to 12 cycles was run. One entry per CDR3 protein results from TCRdb running MiXCR on the 5' RACE reads. The table includes 800,000 to 900,000 distinct CDR3 sequences, approximately 59% detected once. Input material: blood. Every receptor here comes from a man aged 30 to 39 in good health.

V and J are TRBV7-9 and TRBJ2-6, with a tentative D call TRBD1 (5 bases). Germline assignment: CDR1 SEHNR and CDR2 FQNEAQ (reference sequence). V was clipped by 8 bases and J by 0 bases, with 11 bases between them. This CDR3 is 15 amino acids long. CDR3 coding DNA: TGTGCCAGCCAGCGCACAGGCTCTGGGGCCAACGTCCTGACTTTC. This gives the protein CASQRTGSGANVLTF. Complete variable domain (other parts from reference TRBV7-9 and TRBJ2-6): DTGVSQNPRHKITKRGQNVTFRCDPISEHNRLYWYRQTLGQGPEFLTYFQNEAQLEKSRLLSDRFSAERPKGSFSTLEIQRTEQGDSAMYLCASQRTGSGANVLTFGAGSRLTVL.

The chain carries TRBV12-3 or TRBV12-4 and TRBJ2-1, with D perhaps matching TRBD1 (6 bases). V lost 8 bases and J 9 bases, leaving 11 bases between the germline ends. CDR3 length: 11 residues. In DNA form, the CDR3 reads TGTGCCAGCTACAGGGCAGGTGAGCAGTTCTTC. Protein: CASYRAGEQFF.

This clonotype was detected only once. This chain connects TRBV6-2 or TRBV6-3 to TRBJ1-1; the D gene is possibly TRBD1 (6 bases). The CDR3 totals 13 residues. Trimming removed 8 bases at V and 3 bases at J, with 13 bases between. The V gene's germline CDR1 is MNHEY and CDR2 SVGEGT. The CDR3 sequence: CASCTGLHTEAFF. The CDR3 DNA follows: TGTGCCAGCTGCACAGGGTTGCACACTGAAGCTTTCTTT.

This clonotype was counted only a few times. The gene calls are TRBV10-3 and TRBJ2-7; D ambiguous. CDR1 ENHRY and CDR2 SYGVKD come from the germline V gene. V gave up 5 bases and J gave up 0 bases, with 8 bases separating them. This CDR3 spans 13 amino acids. The CDR3 coding sequence is TGTGCCATCAGTCAAGACGGCTCCTACGAGCAGTACTTC. Translation gives CAISQDGSYEQYF.

In its sample, this clonotype was seen a few times. The J gene is TRBJ2-5, the V gene TRBV18; a possible D gene is TRBD1 (6 bases). Between the trimmed V and J ends, which lost 2 bases and 3 bases, there was a span of 10 bases. Germline CDR1 is KGHSH and CDR2 is LQKENI. This CDR3 is 14 amino acids long. The CDR3 region has the DNA TGTGCCAGCTCACCAGAGTCAGGGGAAGAGACCCAGTACTTC. Protein: CASSPESGEETQYF.

This clonotype turned up a few times. The chain links TRBV28 to TRBJ1-2; D perhaps matches TRBD1 (5 bases). V was cut by 2 bases and J by 10 bases, with 14 bases left in between. The CDR3 is made up of 13 amino acids. Germline V CDR1 and CDR2: MDHEN, SYDVKM. CDR3 sequence (DNA): TGTGCCAGCAGTTTAGGAGGGGCCTTTCACTACACCTTC. The encoded protein is CASSLGGAFHYTF.

The gene calls are TRBV29-1 and TRBJ1-2; D remains ambiguous. The CDR3 totals 14 residues. Trimming removed 1 base at V and 1 base at J, with 10 bases between. Germline V gene data show CDR1 as SQVTM and CDR2 as ANQGSEA. The CDR3 DNA follows: TGCAGCGTTGAAGGGGCAGGACGTAACTATGGCTACACCTTC. This encodes CSVEGAGRNYGYTF.

For the CDR3, the DNA is TGCAGTGCTAGAGATCGGCAGGGGATAGGGGGAACGGGGACATTGAAGACCCAGTACTTC. Protein: CSARDRQGIGGTGTLKTQYF. The chain combines TRBV20-1 with TRBJ2-7, with a weak D call TRBD1 (6 bases). The DNA end lines up better with TRBJ2-5; the J call may be wrong. The germline CDR1 and CDR2 sequences are DFQATT and SNEGSKA (reference sequence). The CDR3 consists of 20 residues.

CDR3 nucleotides: TGCAGTGCTAGAGACGAAACTTCCAATGAGCAGTTCTTC. Translated, it gives CSARDETSNEQFF. The chain couples TRBV20-1 to TRBJ2-1; D uncertain. Trimming removed 0 bases at V and 6 bases at J, with 9 bases between. Germline CDR1 reads DFQATT; CDR2 reads SNEGSKA (reference sequence). CDR3 length: 13 residues.

The chain combines TRBV28 with TRBJ2-4, with D perhaps matching TRBD1 (5 bases). CDR1 MDHEN and CDR2 SYDVKM come from the germline V gene. The CDR3 contains 15 residues. V was shortened by 4 bases and J by 6 bases, with 16 bases between the two germline ends. This chain's CDR3 is CASSSPTVNGNIQYF. The CDR3 DNA follows: TGTGCCAGCAGTTCACCGACAGTTAATGGAAACATTCAGTACTTC. The whole variable domain, filled in from reference TRBV28 and TRBJ2-4, reads DVKVTQSSRYLVKRTGEKVFLECVQDMDHENMFWYRQDPGLGLRLIYFSYDVKMKEKGDIPEGYSVSREKKERFSLILESASTNQTSMYLCASSSPTVNGNIQYFGAGTRLSVL.

V is TRBV6-6 and J is TRBJ2-1, with D perhaps TRBD1 or TRBD2 (5 bases each). This CDR3 has 13 residues. The V end was cut by 6 bases, the J end by 9 bases, with 15 bases between. The V gene's germline CDR1 is MNHNY and CDR2 SVGAGI (reference sequence). The CDR3 DNA reads TGTGCCAGCAGCCCTACCCGGGGCGGTGAGCAGTTCTTC. This codes for CASSPTRGGEQFF.

This clonotype has only a few counts. The chain couples TRBV6-2 or TRBV6-3 to TRBJ2-7; tentative D call: TRBD2 (6 bases). The CDR3 has 14 amino acids. V shed 3 bases and J shed 1 base, with 10 bases lying between them. CDR1 is MNHEY and CDR2 is SVGEGT in the germline V gene. The CDR3 DNA reads as TGTGCCAGCAGTTATTCGGGGGTGTCCTACGAGCAGTACTTC. Translated, it gives CASSYSGVSYEQYF.

This chain uses TRBV28 with TRBJ2-4; the match to TRBD1 covers 8 bases. V was pared by 6 bases and J by 10 bases, with 5 bases of the junction left unmatched. The CDR3 spans 12 residues. Germline V CDR1 and CDR2: MDHEN, SYDVKM. The CDR3 spells CASSSTGGIQYF. CDR3 nucleotides: TGTGCCAGCAGCTCCACAGGGGGAATTCAGTACTTC.

This sequence joins TRBV4-3 and TRBJ2-7; possibly TRBD1 or TRBD2 for D (5 bases each). Between the trimmed V and J ends, which lost 4 bases and 2 bases, there was a span of 15 bases. CDR3 length: 15 residues. Germline-derived CDR1 and CDR2 are LGHNA and YSLEER. The CDR3 loop is CASSLTRGSAYEQYF. Here the CDR3 DNA reads TGCGCCAGCAGCCTCACGAGGGGTTCGGCCTACGAGCAGTACTTC.

This clonotype was observed once. The V call is TRBV20-1, the J call TRBJ2-1, with TRBD2 matching over 7 bases. The CDR3 extends over 16 amino acids. Looked up from germline, CDR1 is DFQATT and CDR2 is SNEGSKA (reference sequence). The V gene end was trimmed by 1 base and the J gene end by 2 bases; junction bases not matched to a gene: 8. The CDR3 coding sequence is TGCAGTGCTAGAGCAGCGGCGGGGGTTGCCTACAATGAGCAGTTCTTC. Residues: CSARAAAGVAYNEQFF.

About this clonotype itself: A read error may produce the germline difference seen at one junction end. The gene calls are TRBV29-1 and TRBJ1-5; D is unresolved. CDR1 and CDR2 from the germline V gene are SQVTM and ANQGSEA. The CDR3 length is 13 residues. The chain's CDR3 is CSVRVDGNQPQHF. In DNA, the CDR3 is TGCAGCGTTCGGGTGGATGGCAACCAGCCCCAGCATTTT.

This clonotype was detected once. This chain links TRBV3-1 with TRBJ2-3; D may be TRBD2 (5 bases). The CDR3 consists of 18 residues. V was clipped by 2 bases and J by 1 base, with 19 bases between them. CDR1 and CDR2 (germline): LGHDT, YNNKEL (reference sequence). The CDR3 protein is CASSQPELGLPGTDTQYF. As DNA, the CDR3 is TGTGCCAGCAGCCAACCAGAGCTAGGACTCCCAGGCACAGATACGCAGTATTTT.

As for this clonotype: The germline gene is not matched at one end of the junction; a read error may be the cause. The gene calls are TRBV7-2 and TRBJ2-5; TRBD2 matches at 12 bases. The V gene's germline CDR1 is SGHTA and CDR2 FQGNSA. This CDR3 has 17 amino acids. CDR3 region: CASSFGGLAGSQGTQYF. In DNA form, the CDR3 reads TGTGCCAGCAGCTTCGGAGGACTAGCGGGGTCACAAGGGACCCAGTACTTC.

This clonotype occurred a few times. V and J are TRBV5-5 and TRBJ1-2, with 10 positions matching TRBD1. This CDR3 has 17 amino acids. The V segment lost 1 base and the J segment 3 bases; nucleotides outside the gene matches: 9. Germline lookup yields CDR1 SGHKS and CDR2 YYEKEE (reference sequence). As DNA, the CDR3 is TGTGCCAGCAGCTTGAGGACAGGGGGTTACGTCGACTATGGCTACACCTTC. It yields the protein CASSLRTGGYVDYGYTF. The full variable domain, rest sourced from reference TRBV5-5 and TRBJ1-2, is DAGVTQSPTHLIKTRGQQVTLRCSPISGHKSVSWYQQVLGQGPQFIFQYYEKEERGRGNFPDRFSARQFPNYSSELNVNALLLGDSALYLCASSLRTGGYVDYGYTFGSGTRLTVV.

The rearrangement uses TRBV29-1 and TRBJ2-3; D is undetermined. V was clipped by 4 bases and J by 1 base, with 6 bases between them. The CDR3 is 12 residues long. Germline loops: CDR1 SQVTM, CDR2 ANQGSEA. This chain's CDR3 is CSVGGRTDTQYF. DNA for the CDR3: TGCAGCGTTGGAGGCCGCACAGATACGCAGTATTTT.

The V call is TRBV2, the J call TRBJ2-5, with D tentatively TRBD2 (6 bases). The germline CDR1 and CDR2 sequences are SNHLY and FYNNEI. V was cut by 4 bases and J by 5 bases, with 11 bases left in between. The CDR3 length is 13 residues. This CDR3 is CASSAWGRETQYF. The CDR3 DNA sequence: TGTGCCAGCAGTGCCTGGGGGAGGGAGACCCAGTACTTC.

The gene calls are TRBV2 and TRBJ2-3; 13 bases line up with TRBD2. The CDR3 totals 18 residues. V shed 5 bases and J 2 bases; nucleotides not matched to a gene: 10. The germline V gene encodes CDR1 SNHLY and CDR2 FYNNEI. This CDR3 is CASSSPVTSGGPTDTQYF. The DNA of the CDR3 is TGTGCCAGCAGTTCACCCGTGACTAGCGGGGGGCCCACAGATACGCAGTATTTT.

The rearrangement joins TRBV20-1 to TRBJ2-2; possible D gene TRBD2, 5 bases. Germline CDR1 is DFQATT and CDR2 is SNEGSKA (reference sequence). V was shortened by 5 bases and J by 5 bases, with 18 bases between the two germline ends. There are 15 residues in the CDR3. CDR3 amino acids: CSASPPSRGTGELFF. CDR3 nucleotide sequence: TGCAGTGCTTCGCCACCTAGCCGAGGGACCGGGGAGCTGTTTTTT.

The chain carries TRBV5-1 and TRBJ2-4, with TRBD2 matching over 8 bases. The germline CDR1 and CDR2 sequences are SGHRS and YFSETQ. The CDR3 runs to 16 residues. V dropped 4 bases and J dropped 0; count of bases not matched to a gene: 6. The CDR3: CASSPGLGAAKNIQYF. The CDR3 DNA sequence: TGCGCCAGCAGCCCGGGACTAGGGGCAGCCAAAAACATTCAGTACTTC.

The CDR3 coding sequence is TGTGCCAGCAGCTTAACCCCGGGAAACATTCAGTACTTC. It translates to CASSLTPGNIQYF. The genes are TRBV7-3 and TRBJ2-1, with D unresolved. Judging by the DNA end, TRBJ2-4 fits better; the J call may be wrong. From germline, CDR1 is SGHTA and CDR2 FQGTGA. The CDR3 is made up of 13 amino acids.

The rearrangement links TRBV6-5 to TRBJ2-5, with D perhaps TRBD2 (6 bases). The J call may be mistaken, given a closer DNA end match to TRBJ2-7. The V gene's germline CDR1 is MNHEY and CDR2 SVGAGI. The CDR3 length is 14 residues. CDR3 amino acids: CASSPTGSHYEQYF. CDR3 bases: TGTGCCAGCAGTCCAACCGGGAGCCACTACGAGCAGTACTTC.

Here the CDR3 DNA reads TGCGCCAGCAGTGAGTCGGGGGGCGCGGATTCACCCCTCCACTTT. Its translation: CASSESGGADSPLHF. This chain connects TRBV10-2 to TRBJ1-6, with a possible D match to TRBD1 (6 bases). Trimming removed 0 bases at V and 8 bases at J, with 11 bases between. CDR3 size: 15 residues. Germline CDR1 is WSHSY and CDR2 is SAAADI.

The gene calls are TRBV29-1 and TRBJ2-1, with D uncertain. This CDR3 has 13 amino acids. Per germline, CDR1 SQVTM and CDR2 ANQGSEA. The V and J ends lost 7 bases and 6 bases respectively, with 16 bases between them. The CDR3 is CSGRQGSRNEQFF. Here the CDR3 DNA reads TGCAGCGGCCGACAAGGGTCCCGCAATGAGCAGTTCTTC.

In its sample, this clonotype was seen many times. This chain uses TRBV7-9 with TRBJ1-2, with D tentatively TRBD1 (5 bases). Germline V lookup: CDR1 SEHNR, CDR2 FQNEAQ (reference sequence). The V end was cut by 6 bases, the J end by 5 bases, with 22 bases between. CDR3 size: 16 residues. The CDR3 reads CASRRTRTGGEYGYTF. In DNA form, the CDR3 reads TGTGCCAGCAGGCGGACAAGAACTGGGGGGGAATATGGCTACACCTTC.

The V and J genes are TRBV28 and TRBJ2-5; 8 nucleotides line up with TRBD2. This CDR3 comprises 13 residues. The V segment lost 8 bases and the J segment 1 base; nucleotides outside the gene matches: 3. Germline-derived CDR1 and CDR2 are MDHEN and SYDVKM. The CDR3 region has the DNA TGTGCCAGCGTAAGCGGGGGCCAAGAGACCCAGTACTTC. Protein product: CASVSGGQETQYF. Full variable domain (rest looked up from reference TRBV28 and TRBJ2-5): DVKVTQSSRYLVKRTGEKVFLECVQDMDHENMFWYRQDPGLGLRLIYFSYDVKMKEKGDIPEGYSVSREKKERFSLILESASTNQTSMYLCASVSGGQETQYFGPGTRLLVL.